Presented here are 14 T cell receptor beta chains from one specimen sequenced in a study of chemoradiotherapy in HPV16-positive cancers. TCRdb's table, derived via immunoSEQ multiplex PCR, lists solely in-frame clones and lacks some. The sample records approximately 32,000 clones, 80% to 90% being singletons. This specimen consisted of blood, obtained from a patient who underwent chemoradiotherapy. The source of these receptors is a human donor with HPV-associated anogenital cancer.

This chain uses TRBV6-6 with TRBJ1-1; 8 bases are a match to TRBD1. V was clipped by 7 bases and J by 2 bases; unmatched bases: 9. The germline gives CDR1 MNHNY, CDR2 SVGAGI (reference sequence). This CDR3 comprises 15 residues. The CDR3 DNA sequence: TGTGCCAGCATCGCCCGACAGGGGAGAAACACTGAAGCTTTCTTT. This codes for CASIARQGRNTEAFF.

The chain carries TRBV7-9 and TRBJ1-3, with no clear D. The CDR3 totals 15 residues. Trimming shortened V by 0 bases and J by 7 bases, and 13 bases separated the two germline ends. Germline V gene lookup returns CDR1 SEHNR and CDR2 FQNEAQ (reference sequence). CDR3 sequence reads: CASSLATAAANTIYF. Written as DNA, the CDR3 is TGTGCCAGCAGCTTAGCGACGGCTGCGGCCAACACCATATATTTT.

The V gene is TRBV6-5, the J gene TRBJ2-1, with TRBD2 as a possible D gene (5 bases). The CDR3 spans 14 residues. The germline V and J ends were trimmed by 4 bases and 5 bases, with 12 bases remaining between them. Germline values: CDR1 MNHEY, CDR2 SVGAGI. CDR3 coding DNA: TGTGCCAGCAGTTTTAGCGCTGAAAACAATGAGCAGTTCTTC. Residues: CASSFSAENNEQFF.

The chain combines TRBV5-1 with TRBJ2-3; D is possibly TRBD1 or TRBD2 (5 bases each). Germline V lookup: CDR1 SGHRS, CDR2 YFSETQ. CDR3 length equals 16 residues. Trimming cost V 3 bases and J 1 base, with 15 bases left between them. CDR3 protein: CASSSGDHRRTDTQYF. The CDR3, as DNA: TGCGCCAGCAGCTCTGGGGACCACCGACGCACAGATACGCAGTATTTT.

The chain carries TRBV18 and TRBJ1-1; D might be TRBD1 (5 bases). Per germline, CDR1 KGHSH and CDR2 LQKENI. V gave up 6 bases and J gave up 1 base, with 12 bases separating them. The length of the CDR3 is 14 residues. The CDR3 spells CASSQTGTNTEAFF. The DNA for the CDR3 is TGTGCCAGCTCTCAGACCGGGACGAACACTGAAGCTTTCTTT.

The chain joins TRBV7-2 to TRBJ1-2; tentative D call: TRBD1 (6 bases). The CDR3 runs to 14 residues. Deletions cut 1 base from V and 8 bases from J, with 14 bases between. Looked up from germline, CDR1 is SGHTA and CDR2 is FQGNSA. For the CDR3, the DNA is TGTGCCAGCAGCTTAGACAGGGAAATAGGAGGCTACACCTTC. Translated, it gives CASSLDREIGGYTF.

The V call is TRBV15, the J call TRBJ1-5; the D gene is possibly TRBD1 (5 bases). V lost 0 bases and J lost 2, with 11 bases in between. The V gene's germline CDR1 is LNHNV and CDR2 YYDKDF (reference sequence). The CDR3 has 16 residues. In DNA, the CDR3 is TGTGCCACCAGCAGAGATTACTCGGGGGGCAATCAGCCCCAGCATTTT. Translating it yields CATSRDYSGGNQPQHF.

This chain joins TRBV5-1 and TRBJ1-2; D gene uncertain. The germline V gene encodes CDR1 SGHRS and CDR2 YFSETQ. Trimming took off 1 base at V and 4 bases at J, with 17 bases between the two ends. This CDR3 is built from 16 residues. Here the CDR3 reads CASSLQTGLTLYGYTF. The CDR3 nucleotides are TGCGCCAGCAGCTTGCAGACGGGCCTTACCCTCTATGGCTACACCTTC.

CDR3: CASSPANGDNEQFF. The CDR3 DNA follows: TGTGCCAGCTCACCAGCAAACGGGGACAATGAGCAGTTCTTC. This chain joins TRBV18 and TRBJ2-1, with a possible D match to TRBD2 (5 bases). CDR1 KGHSH and CDR2 LQKENI come from the germline V gene. The CDR3 runs to 14 residues. V was clipped by 2 bases and J by 5 bases, with 10 bases between them. Full variable domain (outside the CDR3, taken from reference TRBV18 and TRBJ2-1): NAGVMQNPRHLVRRRGQEARLRCSPMKGHSHVYWYRQLPEEGLKFMVYLQKENIIDESGMPKERFSAEFPKEGPSILRIQQVVRGDSAAYFCASSPANGDNEQFFGPGTRLTVL.

The chain combines TRBV6-5 with TRBJ2-2; no firm D call. The V gene's germline CDR1 is MNHEY and CDR2 SVGAGI. The CDR3 runs 13 residues. V gave up 6 bases and J gave up 0 bases, with 5 bases separating them. CDR3 region: CASSSPNTGELFF. CDR3 in DNA: TGTGCCAGCAGCTCCCCGAACACCGGGGAGCTGTTTTTT.

V is TRBV19 and J is TRBJ2-7; TRBD1 agrees at 8 bases. The germline V gene encodes CDR1 LNHDA and CDR2 SQIVND (reference sequence). The CDR3 extends over 19 amino acids. V shed 5 bases, J shed 3 bases, and the junction held 21 bases outside the gene matches. The CDR3 reads CASSLRFGAPRQGNYEQYF. Written as DNA, the CDR3 is TGTGCCAGTAGTCTCCGTTTCGGGGCTCCCAGACAGGGGAACTACGAGCAGTACTTC. The complete variable domain, with remaining parts taken from reference TRBV19 and TRBJ2-7, reads DGGITQSPKYLFRKEGQNVTLSCEQNLNHDAMYWYRQDPGQGLRLIYYSQIVNDFQKGDIAEGYSVSREKKESFPLTVTSAQKNPTAFYLCASSLRFGAPRQGNYEQYFGPGTRLTVT.

This clone was recorded a few times. The chain links TRBV6-6 to TRBJ1-1; the D gene is possibly TRBD1 (6 bases). The ends were cut back, 8 bases at V and 6 bases at J, with 22 bases in the middle. CDR1 and CDR2 from the germline V gene are MNHNY and SVGAGI (reference sequence). The length of the CDR3 is 15 residues. The CDR3 DNA reads TGTGCCAGCGGATCGGGAGGGGGAGGGGGTTCTGAAGCTTTCTTT. Residues: CASGSGGGGGSEAFF.

V usage is TRBV4-2 and J usage is TRBJ2-3; D gene ambiguous. Germline-derived CDR1 and CDR2 are LGHNA and YNFKEQ. V was pared by 1 base and J by 1 base, with 21 bases between. CDR3 length: 19 residues. The CDR3 DNA follows: TGTGCCAGCAGCCAAGGCTCCCAGATTCAATTCCCTGGCACAGATACGCAGTATTTT. The encoded protein is CASSQGSQIQFPGTDTQYF.

The chain links TRBV4-1 to TRBJ2-7, with a possible D match to TRBD1 (6 bases). The germline V gene has CDR1 MGHRA and CDR2 YSYEKL. Trimming took 4 bases from V and 5 from J, leaving 18 bases between them. This CDR3 comprises 15 residues. The CDR3 here is CASSRTGQAIDEQYF. The CDR3 DNA follows: TGCGCCAGCAGCCGAACGGGACAAGCTATCGACGAGCAGTACTTC.